This TCR beta chain was recovered during a study of blood T cell repertoires in COVID-19. At the level of the study: Specimens from acute and convalescent COVID-19 originated in the United States, Italy and Spain. PBMCs, B-cell-depleted T cells, or T cells provided the cDNA or gDNA that made up the material.

The CDR3 has 16 amino acids. CDR1 SGHRS and CDR2 YFSETQ come from the germline V gene. Worth noting for this clone: At one end, the junction sequence differs from germline, possibly due to a read error.

In the authors' workflow: Nucleated cell counts were estimated from reference gene primer amplification. The assay was immunoSEQ multiplex PCR, and TCRdb's table has in-frame clones only and misses some. That table furnishes V, J and clone size, whereas the DNA furnished D and trimming. The sample includes more than 110,000 clones, 82% of them seen just once. J is TRBJ2-7 and V is TRBV5-1; 7 bases are a match to TRBD2. The TCR sequence derives from a woman older than 75 with acute or convalescent COVID-19. Specimen: peripheral blood. The CDR3 bases are TGCGCCAGCAGCTTGGCCGGCGGTAGCGGGTCCTACGAGAGGGACTTC. Its protein is CASSLAGGSGSYERDF. The full variable domain, rest sourced from reference TRBV5-1 and TRBJ2-7, is KAGVTQTPRYLIKTRGQQVTLSCSPISGHRSVSWYQQTPGQGLQFLFEYFSETQRNKGNFPGRFSGRQFSNSRSEMNVSTLELGDSALYLCASSLAGGSGSYERDFGPGTRLTVT.